Below, one T cell receptor beta chain is given with its context. The antigen is unknown. This sample stems from a study of cytomegalovirus exposure and HLA in healthy donors. V gave up 4 bases and J gave up 2 bases, with 12 bases separating them. The CDR3 has 14 residues. Germline V CDR1 and CDR2: SGDLS, YYNGEE. General study points: Because they were indistinguishable, some V segments, including TRBV6-2 and TRBV6-3, were excluded.

A multiplex PCR was run with 60 Vbeta primers and 13 Jbeta primers. Here immunoSEQ multiplex PCR was the method, and the copy in TCRdb shows in-frame clones only, minus some. The table lists approximately 190,000 clones, 75% to 90% of them singletons. This clonotype was obtained from a man aged 35-49 years in good health and CMV-seropositive. Sequencing used PBMCs. The chain recombines TRBV9 with TRBJ1-1; D call uncertain. The CDR3 DNA is TGTGCCAGCAGCTTTGGTCGGGGAAACACTGAAGCTTTCTTT. This gives the protein CASSFGRGNTEAFF. The entire variable domain, with the rest obtained from reference TRBV9 and TRBJ1-1, is as follows: DSGVTQTPKHLITATGQRVTLRCSPRSGDLSVYWYQQSLDQGLQFLIQYYNGEERAKGNILERFSAQQFPDLHSELNLSSLELGDSALYFCASSFGRGNTEAFFGQGTRLTVV.